This T cell receptor (beta chain) was captured by sequencing in a study of blood T cell repertoires in COVID-19. Original analysis: Scientists estimated how many nucleated cells there were by amplifying reference gene primers. Repertoires were generated with immunoSEQ multiplex PCR, while TCRdb's copy carries only in-frame clones and drops some. V, J and clone size are taken as reported in that table, and D and trimming were inferred from the DNA itself. The sample has about 170,000 clones, around 84% seen once; the top ten hold under 0.7%. CDR3 length: 14 residues. Germline V gene data show CDR1 as SNHLY and CDR2 as FYNNEI. V lost 7 bases to trimming and J lost 11 bases; unmatched junction nucleotides: 8.

This chain links TRBV2 with TRBJ2-3; 14 bases agree with TRBD2. What was sequenced was peripheral blood. The TCR sequence derives from a man aged 55 to 70 with COVID-19, enrolled during active disease. CDR3 in amino acids: CASNEGLAGEKQYF. The CDR3 region has the DNA TGTGCCAGCAACGAGGGACTAGCGGGAGAGAAGCAGTATTTT.